This entry is about one T cell receptor beta chain. These data belong to a study of blood T cell repertoires in COVID-19. CDR1 is SGHTA and CDR2 is FQGNSA in the germline V gene. The V gene end was trimmed by 1 base and the J gene end by 0 bases; junction bases not matched to a gene: 6. The CDR3 totals 16 residues. The method was immunoSEQ multiplex PCR; TCRdb's version includes in-frame clones alone and lacks a portion of them. This sample has under 300,000 clones, with 70% to 90% found just once. Sequencing was carried out using PBMCs or T cells enriched from blood (not recorded which). The receptor was isolated from a woman aged 25-40 years who had recovered from COVID-19. The chain carries TRBV7-2 and TRBJ2-7, with TRBD1 matching over 7 bases. CDR3 sequence (DNA): TGTGCCAGCAGCTTAGTAGGGACAGCACTCTCCTACGAGCAGTACTTC. Encoded protein: CASSLVGTALSYEQYF.